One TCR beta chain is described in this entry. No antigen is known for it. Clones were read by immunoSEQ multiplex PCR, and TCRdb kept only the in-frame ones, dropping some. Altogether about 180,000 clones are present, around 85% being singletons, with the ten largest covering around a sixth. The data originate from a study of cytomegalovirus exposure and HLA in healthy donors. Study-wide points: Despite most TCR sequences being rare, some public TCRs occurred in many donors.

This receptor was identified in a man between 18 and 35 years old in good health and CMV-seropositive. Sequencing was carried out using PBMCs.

The CDR3 sequence: CASSYTPDRIYEQYF. CDR3 bases: TGTGCCAGCAGTTACACTCCGGACAGGATCTACGAGCAGTACTTC. The V call is TRBV6-5, the J call TRBJ2-7; 7 bases match TRBD1. CDR3 length equals 15 residues. Germline CDR1 and CDR2: MNHEY and SVGAGI. The V gene end was trimmed by 2 bases and the J gene end by 3 bases; junction bases not matched to a gene: 7.